What follows are 29 T cell receptor beta chains derived from one specimen sequenced in a study of cytomegalovirus exposure and HLA in healthy donors. Sequenced by immunoSEQ multiplex PCR; TCRdb stores in-frame clones only, minus some. This table holds some 140,000 clones, roughly 81% found once. Sequencing was performed on PBMCs. The receptors derive from a woman younger than 45 in good health and CMV-seronegative.

This chain uses TRBV7-9 with TRBJ1-1; the D gene is possibly TRBD1 (5 bases). Trimming stripped 4 bases from V and 7 bases from J, with 7 bases between. The CDR3 runs 11 residues. The germline gives CDR1 SEHNR, CDR2 FQNEAQ (reference sequence). CDR3 nucleotide sequence: TGTGCCAGCAGCTGGGGCGATGAAGCTTTCTTT. Its translation is CASSWGDEAFF. Variable domain in full (rest from reference TRBV7-9 and TRBJ1-1): DTGVSQNPRHKITKRGQNVTFRCDPISEHNRLYWYRQTLGQGPEFLTYFQNEAQLEKSRLLSDRFSAERPKGSFSTLEIQRTEQGDSAMYLCASSWGDEAFFGQGTRLTVV.

The V call is TRBV6-5, the J call TRBJ1-5, with no clear D. Germline CDR1 MNHEY, CDR2 SVGAGI. Deletions cut 0 bases from V and 2 bases from J, with 11 bases between. The CDR3 has 16 amino acids. CDR3: CASSYSSASGNQPQHF. CDR3 bases: TGTGCCAGCAGTTACTCGTCCGCGAGCGGCAATCAGCCCCAGCATTTT.

The rearrangement links TRBV6-6 to TRBJ1-1; no firm D call. This CDR3 region has 16 residues. Germline V lookup: CDR1 MNHNY, CDR2 SVGAGI (reference sequence). V lost 7 bases and J 3 bases, leaving 21 bases between the germline ends. The CDR3 protein is CASTRRAGNSDTEAFF. Here the CDR3 DNA reads TGTGCCAGCACCCGGCGGGCTGGGAACTCGGACACTGAAGCTTTCTTT.

This chain links TRBV4-2 with TRBJ2-1; D not resolved. V dropped 0 bases and J dropped 2 bases, with 8 bases sitting between them. The CDR3 sequence is 15 residues long. Germline loops: CDR1 LGHNA, CDR2 YNFKEQ. As DNA, the CDR3 is TGTGCCAGCAGCCAAGATTTGGCAGCCTACAATGAGCAGTTCTTC. It codes for CASSQDLAAYNEQFF.

This chain joins TRBV5-1 and TRBJ2-3; TRBD2 agrees at 8 bases. The CDR3 covers 14 residues. J gave up 4 bases and V 4 bases, and 5 bases lay outside the gene matches. Germline CDR1 is SGHRS and CDR2 is YFSETQ. CDR3 protein: CASSPSGGADTQYF. In nucleotides, the CDR3 is TGCGCCAGCAGCCCCAGCGGGGGAGCAGATACGCAGTATTTT.

The J gene is TRBJ1-1, the V gene TRBV27, with D maybe TRBD1 (5 bases). The CDR3 has 15 residues. V was shortened by 4 bases and J by 3 bases, with 15 bases between the two germline ends. Germline V gene data show CDR1 as MNHEY and CDR2 as SMNVEV (reference sequence). The CDR3 loop reads CASSSGLEGYTEAFF. The CDR3 nucleotides read TGTGCCAGCAGTTCGGGACTCGAGGGGTACACTGAAGCTTTCTTT.

This sequence joins TRBV27 and TRBJ1-1; 7 bases are shared with TRBD1. Germline CDR1 MNHEY, CDR2 SMNVEV (reference sequence). This CDR3 has 16 residues. The ends lost 3 bases at V and 0 bases at J; junction bases unmatched: 7. The CDR3 coding sequence is TGTGCCAGCAGTTTCAGAAGACAGGGAGTGAACACTGAAGCTTTCTTT. This codes for CASSFRRQGVNTEAFF.

The J gene is TRBJ1-5, the V gene TRBV6-6; the D is unclear. Trimming stripped 0 bases from V and 7 bases from J, with 7 bases between. The germline CDR1 and CDR2 sequences are MNHNY and SVGAGI (reference sequence). This CDR3 has 13 residues. The CDR3 sequence is CASSYSRVQPQHF. The CDR3, as DNA: TGTGCCAGCAGTTACTCGAGGGTCCAGCCCCAGCATTTT.

V and J are TRBV28 and TRBJ1-4, with D possibly TRBD1 on 6 matching bases. Germline V gene sequence: CDR1 MDHEN, CDR2 SYDVKM. The CDR3 extends over 17 amino acids. The V and J ends lost 8 bases and 0 bases respectively, with 19 bases between them. The CDR3 loop reads CASGTGLLLSTNEKLFF. CDR3 coding DNA: TGTGCCAGCGGTACAGGGCTTCTCCTATCAACTAATGAAAAACTGTTTTTT.

The V and J genes are TRBV7-3 and TRBJ1-6, with 8 positions matching TRBD1. This CDR3 has 15 amino acids. Trimming took 5 bases from V and 9 from J; bases not matched to a gene: 9. CDR1 and CDR2 (germline): SGHTA, FQGTGA. As DNA, the CDR3 is TGTGCCAGCAGCATACATGGACAGGGCGGTTCACCCCTCCACTTT. It translates to CASSIHGQGGSPLHF.

This sequence joins TRBV7-9 and TRBJ2-5; 7 nucleotides match TRBD1. The germline gives CDR1 SEHNR, CDR2 FQNEAQ (reference sequence). The V segment lost 5 bases and the J segment 7 bases; nucleotides outside the gene matches: 7. The CDR3 is 13 amino acids. CDR3: CASSRTGGMTQYF. The CDR3 DNA sequence: TGTGCCAGCAGCCGGACAGGTGGAATGACCCAGTACTTC.

The CDR3 nucleotides are TGTGCCAGCTCACCTCTCGAGGGCCAGAACACTGAAGCTTTCTTT. Protein sequence: CASSPLEGQNTEAFF. V and J are TRBV18 and TRBJ1-1; unclear D gene. CDR3 length: 15 residues. Germline-derived CDR1 and CDR2 are KGHSH and LQKENI. V was pared by 3 bases and J by 1 base, with 12 bases between.

There are a few counts of this clone. The chain couples TRBV6-5 to TRBJ2-7; 7 nucleotides line up with TRBD2. From germline, CDR1 is MNHEY and CDR2 SVGAGI. The CDR3 is made up of 13 amino acids. V gave up 6 bases and J gave up 2 bases; unmatched junction bases: 4. CDR3 in DNA: TGTGCCAGCAGCCGGGGAGGGGCCTACGAGCAGTACTTC. Encoded protein: CASSRGGAYEQYF.

The chain employs TRBV6-5 and TRBJ1-2; 12 positions match TRBD1. The CDR3 is 15 residues long. J lost 8 bases, V lost 8 bases, and 12 bases had no gene match. The germline gives CDR1 MNHEY, CDR2 SVGAGI. In DNA, the CDR3 is TGTGCCAGCTGGACCCCGGGACAGGGGGCTTGGGGCTACACCTTC. Amino acid sequence: CASWTPGQGAWGYTF.

V and J are TRBV18 and TRBJ1-1, with TRBD1 matching 7 bases. This CDR3 comprises 12 residues. V lost 3 bases and J lost 8; bases outside the gene matches: 3. In germline, CDR1 is KGHSH, CDR2 LQKENI. The CDR3 bases are TGTGCCAGCTCACCCGGGACAGCAGAAGCTTTCTTT. This sequence encodes CASSPGTAEAFF.

V usage is TRBV15 and J usage is TRBJ2-3; possibly TRBD2 for D (5 bases). Trimming cost V 0 bases and J 4 bases, with 11 bases left between them. This CDR3 is built from 15 residues. Germline assignment: CDR1 LNHNV and CDR2 YYDKDF (reference sequence). The DNA of the CDR3 is TGTGCCACCAGCAGAGATCACGGGGTCCCAGATACGCAGTATTTT. Protein product: CATSRDHGVPDTQYF.

The genes are TRBV6-1 and TRBJ1-2; 7 bases align to TRBD1. This CDR3 has 14 amino acids. Unmatched junction bases numbered 8, after V lost 6 bases and J lost 4 bases. Germline loops: CDR1 MNHNS, CDR2 SASEGT. As DNA, the CDR3 is TGTGCCAGCAGCCTCAGGGGGATGAGCTATGGCTACACCTTC. Protein sequence: CASSLRGMSYGYTF.

The chain has TRBV30 and TRBJ2-5, with 8 bases matching TRBD1. Germline values: CDR1 GTSNPN, CDR2 SVGIG (reference sequence). The CDR3 length is 13 residues. With 2 bases clipped from V and 13 bases from J, the junction kept 12 bases outside the gene matches. The CDR3 bases are TGTGCCTGGAGTACCCACGACAGGGGCCCTGTGTACTTC. Protein product: CAWSTHDRGPVYF.

J is TRBJ1-2 and V is TRBV7-9; 7 bases match TRBD1. With V trimmed by 3 bases and J by 3 bases, 4 bases remained unmatched. This CDR3 is 14 amino acids long. Germline CDR1 SEHNR, CDR2 FQNEAQ (reference sequence). The CDR3 nucleotides read TGTGCCAGCAGCTTGGTAGGGGGCGACTATGGCTACACCTTC. Residues: CASSLVGGDYGYTF.

The CDR3 is CSVAGYYGYTF. As DNA, the CDR3 is TGCAGCGTTGCGGGTTACTATGGCTACACCTTC. The chain recombines TRBV29-1 with TRBJ1-2; D unclear. The CDR3 covers 11 residues. V was pared by 4 bases and J by 3 bases, with 6 bases between. Germline assignment: CDR1 SQVTM and CDR2 ANQGSEA. The complete variable domain, with remaining parts taken from reference TRBV29-1 and TRBJ1-2, reads SAVISQKPSRDICQRGTSLTIQCQVDSQVTMMFWYRQQPGQSLTLIATANQGSEATYESGFVIDKFPISRPNLTFSTLTVSNMSPEDSSIYLCSVAGYYGYTFGSGTRLTVV.

V gene TRBV7-3 combines with J gene TRBJ2-2; TRBD2 is a possible D gene (7 bases). The CDR3 sequence is 16 residues long. CDR1 and CDR2 (germline): SGHTA, FQGTGA. Deletions cut 1 base from V and 2 bases from J, with 11 bases between. This chain's CDR3 is CASSLMGGLNTGELFF. The CDR3 DNA reads TGTGCCAGCAGCTTAATGGGGGGGCTAAACACCGGGGAGCTGTTTTTT.

The V and J genes are TRBV4-2 and TRBJ1-1, with D possibly being TRBD1 (5 bases). This CDR3 comprises 13 residues. Trimming removed 4 bases at V and 3 bases at J, with 9 bases between. Germline CDR1 LGHNA, CDR2 YNFKEQ. The DNA of the CDR3 is TGTGCCAGCAGCCGCGGGGGGGACACTGAAGCTTTCTTT. Its translation: CASSRGGDTEAFF.

The chain joins TRBV7-2 to TRBJ1-2; D call uncertain. The CDR3 consists of 15 residues. Per the germline V gene, CDR1 is SGHTA and CDR2 is FQGNSA. V lost 1 base and J 0 bases, leaving 9 bases between the germline ends. The CDR3 sequence: CASSLVHSTNYGYTF. In nucleotides, the CDR3 is TGTGCCAGCAGCTTAGTGCACAGTACTAACTATGGCTACACCTTC.

The CDR3 nucleotides read TGTGCCAGCAGTGCCGAGGTCTACACCGGGGAGCTGTTTTTT. Protein: CASSAEVYTGELFF. The chain carries TRBV6-1 and TRBJ2-2, with D hard to call. This CDR3 has 14 amino acids. Per the germline V gene, CDR1 is MNHNS and CDR2 is SASEGT. Trimming stripped 4 bases from V and 3 bases from J, with 9 bases between.

The chain is built from TRBV30 and TRBJ1-2, with D unresolved. Trimming pared 1 base from V and 4 bases from J, leaving 10 bases between. Germline CDR1 reads GTSNPN; CDR2 reads SVGIG (reference sequence). The CDR3 sequence is 13 residues long. CDR3 in amino acids: CAWSGEQFYGYTF. CDR3 DNA sequence: TGTGCCTGGAGTGGGGAGCAGTTCTATGGCTACACCTTC.

The chain has TRBV6-5 and TRBJ2-1, with D possibly being TRBD1 (5 bases). The V end lost 6 bases, the J end lost 0 bases, and 12 bases lay between the germline ends. This CDR3 spans 15 amino acids. Germline CDR1 MNHEY, CDR2 SVGAGI. The CDR3 loop reads CASRMDTSSYNEQFF. CDR3 bases: TGTGCCAGCAGAATGGACACAAGCTCCTACAATGAGCAGTTCTTC.

The J gene is TRBJ1-1, the V gene TRBV6-6, with unresolved D. V lost 4 bases, J lost 4 bases, and 10 bases lay in between. Germline CDR1 reads MNHNY; CDR2 reads SVGAGI (reference sequence). The CDR3 has 13 residues. The CDR3 DNA reads TGTGCCAGCAGTTTGCAAACCGGCACTGAAGCTTTCTTT. Translation: CASSLQTGTEAFF.

V gene TRBV11-3 combines with J gene TRBJ1-6, with 7 bases identical to TRBD1. Per germline, CDR1 SGHNT and CDR2 YENEEA. V lost 5 bases and J lost 7; bases outside the gene matches: 2. This CDR3 has 13 residues. Here the CDR3 reads CASSRDRNSPLHF. Here the CDR3 DNA reads TGTGCCAGCAGCCGGGACAGAAATTCACCCCTCCACTTT.

The J gene is TRBJ1-3, the V gene TRBV25-1; no clear D gene. The CDR3 totals 16 residues. Germline CDR1 is MGHDK and CDR2 is SYGVNS. Between the trimmed V and J ends, which lost 1 base and 0 bases, there was a span of 10 bases. The CDR3 protein is CASSESGRRSGNTIYF. DNA for the CDR3: TGTGCCAGCAGTGAATCTGGCAGGCGCTCTGGAAACACCATATATTTT.